This record concerns one T cell receptor beta chain sequence. Its antigen is undetermined. V dropped 8 bases and J dropped 5 bases, with 13 bases sitting between them. CDR1 is SGHVS, CDR2 FNYEAQ, per germline. CDR3 size: 13 residues. The source of the sample is a study of T cell responses to AZD1222 COVID-19 vaccine. Background on the study: Both about-4-week and about-12-week second-dose recipients were combined. General study points: Unmutated variant regions are reportedly the target of nearly half of TCRs that are spike-specific. Once two AZD1222 doses were given, Spike-specific TCR breadth and depth went up. It was only after the peak T cell response that any repertoires were sampled.

TCRdb's table, derived via immunoSEQ multiplex PCR, lists solely in-frame clones and lacks some. The data show approximately 70,000 clones, 80% to 85% seen once. The genes are TRBV7-6 and TRBJ2-4, with D perhaps given as TRBD1 or TRBD2 (5 bases each). This receptor was taken from an adult in good health. The sample was peripheral blood, taken on day 0 of AZD1222 vaccination. CDR3 loop: CASQGGGENIQYF. The CDR3 DNA sequence: TGTGCCAGCCAAGGTGGGGGTGAAAACATTCAGTACTTC.